This TCR beta chain was recorded in a study of T-cell memory formation after mild COVID-19. Each CDR3 protein gets one entry after TCRdb re-called the 5' RACE reads with MiXCR. Here the sample spans more than 150,000 distinct CDR3 sequences, roughly 12% being singletons. In regard to this clonotype: At one end, the junction sequence differs from germline, possibly due to a read error.

This CDR3 region has 15 residues. The germline V gene has CDR1 SGHKS and CDR2 YYEKEE (reference sequence). This sequence joins TRBV5-5 and TRBJ1-1, with no clear D. Sequenced input: PBMCs or a T cell subset sorted from them (not recorded which). This receptor was taken from a man younger than 35 who had mild COVID-19 (a few samples of this study predate the infection). Cell type and time point are not known. CDR3 bases: TGTGCCAGCAGCCTTGTTGGGCTGCCTAACACTGAAGCTCTCTTT. It is translated as CASSLVGLPNTEALF. Looking up the rest from reference TRBV5-5 and TRBJ1-1 gives the full variable domain: DAGVTQSPTHLIKTRGQQVTLRCSPISGHKSVSWYQQVLGQGPQFIFQYYEKEERGRGNFPDRFSARQFPNYSSELNVNALLLGDSALYLCASSLVGLPNTEALFGQGTRLTVV.